The sequence of this TCR beta chain was determined in a study of CD8 T cells in ankylosing spondylitis. CDR3 length: 15 amino acids. The V segment lost 5 bases and the J segment 4 bases; nucleotides outside the gene matches: 8. Germline V gene data show CDR1 as LNHDA and CDR2 as SQIVND (reference sequence). This clonotype was detected a few times. TCRdb ran MiXCR on the 5' RACE reads and lists one entry per CDR3 protein. The sample includes roughly 230,000 distinct CDR3 sequences, 18% of them seen just once. Sequenced sample: blood, either unsorted or a sorted T cell fraction (not recorded which). The receptor comes from a male donor with ankylosing spondylitis or in good health (not recorded which). The chain couples TRBV19 to TRBJ1-2; 9 nucleotides match TRBD1. The CDR3, as DNA: TGTGCCAGTAGTGCGGGACAGGGAACTTTCTATGGCTACACCTTC. This gives the protein CASSAGQGTFYGYTF.